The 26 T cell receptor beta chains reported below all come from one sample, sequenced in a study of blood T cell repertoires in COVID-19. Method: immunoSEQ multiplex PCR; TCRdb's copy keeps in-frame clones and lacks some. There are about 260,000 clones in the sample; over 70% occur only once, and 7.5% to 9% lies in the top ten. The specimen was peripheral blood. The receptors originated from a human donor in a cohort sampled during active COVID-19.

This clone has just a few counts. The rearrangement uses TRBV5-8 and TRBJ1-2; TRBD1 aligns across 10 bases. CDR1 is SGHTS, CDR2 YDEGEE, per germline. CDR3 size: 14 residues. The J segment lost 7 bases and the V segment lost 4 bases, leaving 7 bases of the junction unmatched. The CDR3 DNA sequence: TGTGCCAGCAGCGCCCGACAGGGGGCACTTGGCTACACCTTC. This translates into CASSARQGALGYTF.

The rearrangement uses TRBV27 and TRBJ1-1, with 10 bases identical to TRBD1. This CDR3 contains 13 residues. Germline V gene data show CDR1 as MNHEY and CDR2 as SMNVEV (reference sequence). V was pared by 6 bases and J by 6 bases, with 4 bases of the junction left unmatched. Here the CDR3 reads CASSRDRGPEAFF. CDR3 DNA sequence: TGTGCCAGCAGCCGGGACAGGGGCCCTGAAGCTTTCTTT.

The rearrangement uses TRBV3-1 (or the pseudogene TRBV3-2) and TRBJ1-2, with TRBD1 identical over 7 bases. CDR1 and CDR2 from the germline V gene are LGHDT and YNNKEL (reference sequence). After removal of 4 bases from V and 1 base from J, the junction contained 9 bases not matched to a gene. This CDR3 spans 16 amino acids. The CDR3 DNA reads TGTGCCAGCAGCCGCACCTCGACAGGGTTTAACTATGGCTACACCTTC. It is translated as CASSRTSTGFNYGYTF.

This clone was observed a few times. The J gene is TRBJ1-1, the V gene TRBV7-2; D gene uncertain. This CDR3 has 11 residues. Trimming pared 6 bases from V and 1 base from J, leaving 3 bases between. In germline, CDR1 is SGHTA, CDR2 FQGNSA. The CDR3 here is CASRANTEAFF. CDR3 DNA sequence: TGTGCCAGCAGGGCGAACACTGAAGCTTTCTTT.

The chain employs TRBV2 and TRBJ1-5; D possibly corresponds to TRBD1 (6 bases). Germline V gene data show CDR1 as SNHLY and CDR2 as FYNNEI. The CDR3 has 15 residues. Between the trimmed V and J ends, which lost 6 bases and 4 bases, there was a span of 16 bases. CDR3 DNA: TGTGCCAGCAGCCCGGACAGACTTAATAATCAGCCCCAGCATTTT. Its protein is CASSPDRLNNQPQHF.

The CDR3 loop is CASSIGEANPWEKLFF. The CDR3 DNA reads TGTGCCAGTAGTATAGGCGAGGCCAACCCTTGGGAAAAACTGTTTTTT. The gene calls are TRBV19 and TRBJ1-4; no clear D. Germline CDR1 LNHDA, CDR2 SQIVND (reference sequence). V lost 1 base and J 8 bases, leaving 17 bases between the germline ends. The CDR3 sequence is 16 residues long.

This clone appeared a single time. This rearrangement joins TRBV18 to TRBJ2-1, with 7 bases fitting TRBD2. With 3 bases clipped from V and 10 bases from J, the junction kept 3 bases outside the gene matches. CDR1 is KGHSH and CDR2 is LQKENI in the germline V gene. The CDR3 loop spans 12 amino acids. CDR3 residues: CASSPAGEEQFF. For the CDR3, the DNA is TGTGCCAGCTCACCCGCGGGGGAGGAGCAGTTCTTC.

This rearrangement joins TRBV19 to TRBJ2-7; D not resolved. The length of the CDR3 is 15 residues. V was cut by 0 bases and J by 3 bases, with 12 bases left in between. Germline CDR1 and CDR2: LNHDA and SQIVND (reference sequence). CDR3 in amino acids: CASSIDRRFGYEQYF. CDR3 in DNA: TGTGCCAGTAGTATAGATCGGCGGTTCGGCTACGAGCAGTACTTC.

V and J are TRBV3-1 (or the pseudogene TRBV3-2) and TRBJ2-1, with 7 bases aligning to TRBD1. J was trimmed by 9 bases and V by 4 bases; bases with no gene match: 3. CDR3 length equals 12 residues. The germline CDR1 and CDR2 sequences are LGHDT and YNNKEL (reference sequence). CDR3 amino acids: CASSLNRGEQFF. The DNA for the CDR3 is TGTGCCAGCAGCCTAAACAGGGGTGAGCAGTTCTTC.

CDR3 protein: CASSRGYEQYF. CDR3 sequence (DNA): TGTGCCAGCAGTAGGGGTTACGAGCAGTACTTC. The chain links TRBV6-2 or TRBV6-3 to TRBJ2-7; tentative D call: TRBD1 (5 bases). The length of the CDR3 is 11 residues. The germline V and J ends were trimmed by 5 bases and 4 bases, with 6 bases remaining between them. Germline assignment: CDR1 MNHEY and CDR2 SVGEGT.

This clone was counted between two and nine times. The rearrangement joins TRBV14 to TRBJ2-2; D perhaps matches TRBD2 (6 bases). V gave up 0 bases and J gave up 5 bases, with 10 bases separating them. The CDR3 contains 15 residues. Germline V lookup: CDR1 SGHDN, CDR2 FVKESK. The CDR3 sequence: CASSQDWGVTGELFF. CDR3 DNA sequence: TGTGCCAGCAGCCAAGACTGGGGGGTGACCGGGGAGCTGTTTTTT. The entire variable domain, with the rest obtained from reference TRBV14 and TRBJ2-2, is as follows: EAGVTQFPSHSVIEKGQTVTLRCDPISGHDNLYWYRRVMGKEIKFLLHFVKESKQDESGMPNNRFLAERTGGTYSTLKVQPAELEDSGVYFCASSQDWGVTGELFFGEGSRLTVL.

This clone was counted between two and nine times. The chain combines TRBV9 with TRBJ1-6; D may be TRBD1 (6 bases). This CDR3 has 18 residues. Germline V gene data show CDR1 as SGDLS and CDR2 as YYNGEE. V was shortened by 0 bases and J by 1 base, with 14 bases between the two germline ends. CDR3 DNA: TGTGCCAGCAGCGTAGGCACAGGGATCGGATCCTATAATTCACCCCTCCACTTT. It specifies CASSVGTGIGSYNSPLHF.

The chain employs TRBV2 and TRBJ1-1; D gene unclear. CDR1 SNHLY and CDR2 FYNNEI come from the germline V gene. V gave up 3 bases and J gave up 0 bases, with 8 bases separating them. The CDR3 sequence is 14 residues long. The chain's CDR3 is CASSDRLMNTEAFF. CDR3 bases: TGTGCCAGCAGTGATAGACTGATGAACACTGAAGCTTTCTTT.

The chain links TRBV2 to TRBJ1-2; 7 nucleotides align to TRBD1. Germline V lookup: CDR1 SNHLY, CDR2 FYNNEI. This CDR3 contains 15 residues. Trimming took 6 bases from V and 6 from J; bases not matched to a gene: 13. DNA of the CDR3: TGTGCCAGCAGCCTTATTCAGGGGGAAGGGAATGGCTACACCTTC. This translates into CASSLIQGEGNGYTF.

This chain's CDR3 is CASSLGGTGYGYTF. The CDR3 DNA sequence: TGTGCCAGCAGCTTAGGTGGGACAGGGTATGGCTACACCTTC. This chain links TRBV7-9 with TRBJ1-2; 9 nucleotides match TRBD1. V lost 1 base and J lost 5; bases outside the gene matches: 2. Germline V lookup: CDR1 SEHNR, CDR2 FQNEAQ (reference sequence). This CDR3 contains 14 residues.

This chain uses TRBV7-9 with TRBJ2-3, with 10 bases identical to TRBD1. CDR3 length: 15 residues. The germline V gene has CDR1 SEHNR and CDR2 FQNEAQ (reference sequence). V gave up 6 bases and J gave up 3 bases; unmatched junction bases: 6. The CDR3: CASSTDRGSTDTQYF. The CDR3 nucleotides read TGTGCCAGCAGTACGGACAGGGGGTCAACAGATACGCAGTATTTT.

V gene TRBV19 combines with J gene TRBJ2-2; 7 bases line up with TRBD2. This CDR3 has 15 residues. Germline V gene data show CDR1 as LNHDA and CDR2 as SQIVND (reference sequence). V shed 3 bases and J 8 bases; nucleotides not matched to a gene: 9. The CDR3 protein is CASSMAGVRGGELFF. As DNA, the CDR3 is TGTGCCAGTAGTATGGCGGGGGTTCGTGGAGGGGAGCTGTTTTTT.

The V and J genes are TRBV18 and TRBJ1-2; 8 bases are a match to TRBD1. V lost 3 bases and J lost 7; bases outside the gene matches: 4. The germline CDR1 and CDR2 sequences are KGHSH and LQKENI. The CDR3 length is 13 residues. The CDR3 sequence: CASSPMDRAGYTF. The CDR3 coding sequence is TGTGCCAGCTCACCTATGGACAGGGCTGGCTACACCTTC.

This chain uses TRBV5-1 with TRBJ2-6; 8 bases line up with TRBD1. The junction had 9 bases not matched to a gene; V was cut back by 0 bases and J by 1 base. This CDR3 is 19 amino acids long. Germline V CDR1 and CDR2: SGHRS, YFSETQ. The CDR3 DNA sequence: TGCGCCAGCAGCTTGGCCGACAGGGGCTTCCTTTCTGGGGCCAACGTCCTGACTTTC. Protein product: CASSLADRGFLSGANVLTF.

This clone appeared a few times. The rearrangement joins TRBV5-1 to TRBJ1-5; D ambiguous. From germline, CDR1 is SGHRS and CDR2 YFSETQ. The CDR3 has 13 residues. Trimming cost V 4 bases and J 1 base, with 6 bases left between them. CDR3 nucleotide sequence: TGCGCCAGCAGCCCTGAGAGCAATCAGCCCCAGCATTTT. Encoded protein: CASSPESNQPQHF.

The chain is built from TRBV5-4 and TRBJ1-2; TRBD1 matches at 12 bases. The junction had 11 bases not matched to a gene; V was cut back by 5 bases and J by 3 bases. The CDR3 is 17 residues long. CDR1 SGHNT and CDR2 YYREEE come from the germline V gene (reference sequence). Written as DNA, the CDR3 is TGTGCCAGCAGGCCCGGGACAGGGGGCCGACGGGACTATGGCTACACCTTC. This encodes CASRPGTGGRRDYGYTF.

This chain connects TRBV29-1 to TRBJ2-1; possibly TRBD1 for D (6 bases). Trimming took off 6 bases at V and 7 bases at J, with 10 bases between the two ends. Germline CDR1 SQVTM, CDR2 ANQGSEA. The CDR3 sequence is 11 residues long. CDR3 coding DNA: TGCAGCGTCGTTAGGGGGAATGAGCAGTTCTTC. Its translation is CSVVRGNEQFF.

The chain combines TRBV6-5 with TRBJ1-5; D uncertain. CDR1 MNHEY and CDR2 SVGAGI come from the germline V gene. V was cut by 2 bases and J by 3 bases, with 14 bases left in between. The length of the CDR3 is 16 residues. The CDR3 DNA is TGTGCCAGCAGTTACAGGCAGCCGACTGCCAATCAGCCCCAGCATTTT. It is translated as CASSYRQPTANQPQHF.

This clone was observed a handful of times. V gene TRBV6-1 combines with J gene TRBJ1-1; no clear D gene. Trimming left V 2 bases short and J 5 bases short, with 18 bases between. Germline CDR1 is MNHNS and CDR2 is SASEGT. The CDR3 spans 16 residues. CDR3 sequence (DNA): TGTGCCAGCAGTGAAATTGGGCAGGATTTGGGTACTGAAGCTTTCTTT. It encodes CASSEIGQDLGTEAFF.

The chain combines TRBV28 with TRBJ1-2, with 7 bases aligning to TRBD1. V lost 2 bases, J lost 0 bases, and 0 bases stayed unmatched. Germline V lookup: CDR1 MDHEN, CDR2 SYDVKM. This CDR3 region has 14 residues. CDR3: CASSLGQANYGYTF. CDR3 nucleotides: TGTGCCAGCAGTTTAGGACAGGCTAACTATGGCTACACCTTC.

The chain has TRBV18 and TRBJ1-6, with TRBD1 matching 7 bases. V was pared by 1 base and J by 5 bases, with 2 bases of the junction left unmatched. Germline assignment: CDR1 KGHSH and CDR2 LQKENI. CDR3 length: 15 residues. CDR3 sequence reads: CASSPLDRDNSPLHF. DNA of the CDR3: TGTGCCAGCTCACCACTCGACAGGGATAATTCACCCCTCCACTTT.